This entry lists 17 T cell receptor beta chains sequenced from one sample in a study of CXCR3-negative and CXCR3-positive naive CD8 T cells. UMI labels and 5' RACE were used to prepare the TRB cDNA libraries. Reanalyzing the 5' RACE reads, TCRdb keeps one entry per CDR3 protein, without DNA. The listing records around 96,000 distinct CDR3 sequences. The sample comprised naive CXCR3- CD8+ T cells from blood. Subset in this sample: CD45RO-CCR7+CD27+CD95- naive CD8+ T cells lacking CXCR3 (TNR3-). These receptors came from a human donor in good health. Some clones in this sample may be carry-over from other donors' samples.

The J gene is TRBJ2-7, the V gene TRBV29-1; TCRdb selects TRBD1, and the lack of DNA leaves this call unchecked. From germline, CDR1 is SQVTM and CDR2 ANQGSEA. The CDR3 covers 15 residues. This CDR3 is CSVEEWTEDSYEQYF.

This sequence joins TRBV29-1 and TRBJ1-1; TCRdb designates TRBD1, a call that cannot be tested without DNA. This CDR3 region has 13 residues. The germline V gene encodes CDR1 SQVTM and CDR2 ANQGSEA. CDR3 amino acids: CSVTGYPNTEAFF.

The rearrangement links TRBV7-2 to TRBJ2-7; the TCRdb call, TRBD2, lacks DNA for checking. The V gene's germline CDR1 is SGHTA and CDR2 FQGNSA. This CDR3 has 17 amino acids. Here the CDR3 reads CASSSQFSGGAGAEQYF. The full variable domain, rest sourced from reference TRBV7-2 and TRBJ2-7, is GAGVSQSPSNKVTEKGKDVELRCDPISGHTALYWYRQSLGQGLEFLIYFQGNSAPDKSGLPSDRFSAERTGGSVSTLTIQRTQQEDSAVYLCASSSQFSGGAGAEQYFGPGTRLTVT.

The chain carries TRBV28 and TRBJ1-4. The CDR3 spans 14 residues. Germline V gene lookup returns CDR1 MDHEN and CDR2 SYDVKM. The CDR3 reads CASSERVMGEKLFF. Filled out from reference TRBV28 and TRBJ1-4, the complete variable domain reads DVKVTQSSRYLVKRTGEKVFLECVQDMDHENMFWYRQDPGLGLRLIYFSYDVKMKEKGDIPEGYSVSREKKERFSLILESASTNQTSMYLCASSERVMGEKLFFGSGTQLSVL.

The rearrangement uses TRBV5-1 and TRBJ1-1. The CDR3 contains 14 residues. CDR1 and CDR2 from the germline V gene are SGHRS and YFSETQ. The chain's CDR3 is CASSLDGVNTEAFF.

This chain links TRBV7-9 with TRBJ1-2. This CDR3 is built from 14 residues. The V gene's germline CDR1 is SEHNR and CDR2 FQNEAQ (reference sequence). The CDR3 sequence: CASSSVFSNHGYTF.

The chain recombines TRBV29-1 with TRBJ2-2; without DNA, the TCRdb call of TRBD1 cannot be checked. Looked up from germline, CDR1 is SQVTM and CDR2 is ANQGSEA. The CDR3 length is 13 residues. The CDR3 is CSVPGGDTGELFF.

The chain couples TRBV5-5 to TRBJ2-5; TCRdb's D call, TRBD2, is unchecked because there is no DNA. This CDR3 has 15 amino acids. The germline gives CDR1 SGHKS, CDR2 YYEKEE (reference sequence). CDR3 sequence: CASSRTSGHGETQYF.

The CDR3 loop is CASSFTGFEAFF. The chain couples TRBV28 to TRBJ1-1; the TCRdb D gene call, TRBD1, has no DNA to confirm it. Germline V lookup: CDR1 MDHEN, CDR2 SYDVKM. This CDR3 region has 12 residues.

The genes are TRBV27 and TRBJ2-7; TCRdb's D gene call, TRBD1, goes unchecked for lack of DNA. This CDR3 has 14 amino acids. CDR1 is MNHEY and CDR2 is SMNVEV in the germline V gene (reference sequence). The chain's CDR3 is CASRDRGPLYEQYF.

CDR3 sequence reads: CASSPRTGGHGYTF. The chain joins TRBV7-8 to TRBJ1-2; the D gene TCRdb calls, TRBD1, cannot be checked with no DNA. CDR3 length: 14 residues. Per the germline V gene, CDR1 is SGHVS and CDR2 is FQNEAQ.

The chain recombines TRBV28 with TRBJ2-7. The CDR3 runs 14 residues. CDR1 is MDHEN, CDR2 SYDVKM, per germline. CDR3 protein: CASMERVSTYEQYF.

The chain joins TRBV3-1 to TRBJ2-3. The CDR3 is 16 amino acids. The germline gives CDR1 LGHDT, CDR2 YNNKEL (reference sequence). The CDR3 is CASSQVIATSTDTQYF.

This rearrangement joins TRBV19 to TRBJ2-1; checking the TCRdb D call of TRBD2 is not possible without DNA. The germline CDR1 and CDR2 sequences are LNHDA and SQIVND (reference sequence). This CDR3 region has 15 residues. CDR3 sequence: CASSISSGANNEQFF.

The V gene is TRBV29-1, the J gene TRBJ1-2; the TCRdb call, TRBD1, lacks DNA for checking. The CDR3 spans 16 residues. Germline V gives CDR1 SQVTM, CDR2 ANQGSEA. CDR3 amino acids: CSVPIPGGEGSYGYTF.

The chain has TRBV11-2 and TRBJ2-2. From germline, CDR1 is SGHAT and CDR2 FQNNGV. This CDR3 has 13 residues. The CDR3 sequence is CASSSVDTGELFF. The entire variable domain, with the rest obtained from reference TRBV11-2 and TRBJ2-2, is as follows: EAGVAQSPRYKIIEKRQSVAFWCNPISGHATLYWYQQILGQGPKLLIQFQNNGVVDDSQLPKDRFSAERLKGVDSTLKIQPAKLEDSAVYLCASSSVDTGELFFGEGSRLTVL.

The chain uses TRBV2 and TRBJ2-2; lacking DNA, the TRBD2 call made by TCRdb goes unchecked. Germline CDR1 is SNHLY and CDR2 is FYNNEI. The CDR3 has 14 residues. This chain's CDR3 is CASRASGPTGELFF.